This is a list of T cell receptor beta chains from one sample in a study of beta chain features in type 1 diabetes. The assay was immunoSEQ multiplex PCR, and TCRdb's table has in-frame clones only and misses some. The sample lists 80,000 to 90,000 clones; approximately 32% were seen once. Sequenced material: stem cell memory CD4+ T cells from blood. The receptors were gathered from a woman younger than 35 in good health. Both conserved end residues are trimmed from each CDR3. Each record gives: V gene, CDR3 protein.

TRBV5-1	ASSSTGTSGTYTDTQY
TRBV7-2	ASSLAVLGGNTDTQY
TRBV5-1	ASSKGTSGASTDTQY
TRBV7-2	ASSLQQARNTEAF
TRBV7-3	ASSLNAGLTEAF
TRBV5-1	ASSIGTASGNTIY
TRBV7-2	ASSPRFTGELF
TRBV5-1	ASSLGYQRGYGYT
TRBV2	ASSERREGRY
TRBV23-1	ASSDRAVGETQY
TRBV5-1	ASSLQGAGDNEQF
TRBV25-1	ASSEGQAYGYT
TRBV19	ASSIEPPGGSSYEQY
TRBV9	ASSVGGSSGDTQY
TRBV29-1	SVGGQGPKDEQF
TRBV29-1	SVVGTSNEQF
TRBV10-3	AIGAGQETQY
TRBV29-1	SVVPGQETQY
TRBV19	ASSSNRGIWAMNTEAF
TRBV7-2	ASSETGGGELF
TRBV21-1	ASSNSRTVGVNQPQH
TRBV19	ASSMGQGVSGLF
TRBV7-2	ASSRGTNEKLF
TRBV28	ASSRTDLYGYT
TRBV4-1	ASSQGAGRAEAF
TRBV5-1	ASSLVSGGSHEQY
TRBV5-1	ASSFQHNTGELF
TRBV4-1	ASSQADRPEAF
TRBV10-3	AISEWGGNSPLH
TRBV2	AGRRDRGPDTQY
TRBV4-1	ASSQAQADRGLGNTIY
TRBV9	ASSVDPTGSYEQY
TRBV30	AWSLLGQGGYT
TRBV5-1	ASRSAGTANSPLH
TRBV25-1	ASSEAESLQETQY
TRBV7-3	ASSLNGDGYT
TRBV19	ASVDRYSNQPQH
TRBV29-1	SAQIRTNEKLF
TRBV7-2	ASSSTSETQY